These 12 T cell receptor beta chains originate from one sample sequenced in a study of T cell changes during pregnancy in multiple sclerosis. Some clones are missing from TCRdb's copy, which holds only in-frame ones; the method was immunoSEQ multiplex PCR. The data show almost 50,000 clones, 91% seen once. The starting material was CD8+ T cells from peripheral blood mononuclear cells, obtained after pregnancy. These receptors were taken from a female donor with multiple sclerosis, enrolled in a pregnancy study.

This clone was picked up a small number of times. The chain is built from TRBV2 and TRBJ1-3; D unclear. Germline V gene sequence: CDR1 SNHLY, CDR2 FYNNEI. V lost 8 bases to trimming and J lost 8 bases, with 19 bases between them. The CDR3 totals 14 residues. The DNA of the CDR3 is TGTGCCAGCGCCGAGCCCGACACGAGGGACACCATATATTTT. Its protein is CASAEPDTRDTIYF.

This rearrangement joins TRBV30 to TRBJ2-7; no clear D. The germline V and J ends were trimmed by 4 bases and 3 bases, with 7 bases remaining between them. Germline CDR1 is GTSNPN and CDR2 is SVGIG (reference sequence). The CDR3 runs 11 residues. The CDR3 loop reads CAWNRGYEQYF. CDR3 sequence (DNA): TGTGCCTGGAATCGCGGCTACGAGCAGTACTTC.

The chain joins TRBV29-1 to TRBJ2-2; D possibly corresponds to TRBD2 (6 bases). The V gene's germline CDR1 is SQVTM and CDR2 ANQGSEA. Trimming cost V 1 base and J 1 base, with 7 bases left between them. The CDR3 is 14 amino acids. The CDR3, as DNA: TGCAGCGTTGAAGGGAGGGAGAACACCGGGGAGCTGTTTTTT. It codes for CSVEGRENTGELFF.

This clone was recorded once. The chain recombines TRBV5-6 with TRBJ1-1; no definite D call. The CDR3 totals 15 residues. Between the trimmed V and J ends, which lost 3 bases and 10 bases, there was a span of 22 bases. Germline CDR1 and CDR2: SGHDT and YYEEEE. This CDR3 is CASSSPSSDLRGAFF. For the CDR3, the DNA is TGTGCCAGCAGCTCGCCATCATCGGACCTCCGGGGAGCTTTCTTT.

The rearrangement links TRBV5-1 to TRBJ2-3; TRBD2 matches at 11 bases. The CDR3 has 16 residues. Trimming at V came to 2 bases and at J to 1 base, leaving 3 bases not matched to a gene. In germline, CDR1 is SGHRS, CDR2 YFSETQ. CDR3 sequence: CASSFLLAGGTDTQYF. The CDR3 nucleotides are TGCGCCAGCAGCTTCCTACTAGCGGGGGGCACAGATACGCAGTATTTT.

V and J are TRBV7-2 and TRBJ2-7; D gene uncertain. Germline V gene lookup returns CDR1 SGHTA and CDR2 FQGNSA. Deletions cut 5 bases from V and 4 bases from J, with 12 bases between. The CDR3 spans 13 residues. As DNA, the CDR3 is TGTGCCAGCAGCGCCCCTCCCCGGTACGAGCAGTACTTC. Translation gives CASSAPPRYEQYF.

The V call is TRBV6-4, the J call TRBJ2-1, with 11 nucleotides matching TRBD2. Germline values: CDR1 MRHNA, CDR2 SNTAGT. With V trimmed by 4 bases and J by 8 bases, 7 bases remained unmatched. The CDR3 totals 15 residues. CDR3 in amino acids: CASSVVSGGADEQFF. The CDR3 nucleotides are TGTGCCAGCAGTGTCGTTAGCGGGGGGGCGGATGAGCAGTTCTTC.

The count of this clone is one. This chain uses TRBV6-5 with TRBJ2-5; D might be TRBD1 (6 bases). In germline, CDR1 is MNHEY, CDR2 SVGAGI. Trimming left V 8 bases short and J 2 bases short, with 9 bases between. The CDR3 has 12 amino acids. The CDR3 spells CASFGTQETQYF. The CDR3 DNA sequence: TGTGCCAGCTTCGGGACACAAGAGACCCAGTACTTC.

The CDR3: CASSEGTSGYNEQFF. In nucleotides, the CDR3 is TGTGCCAGCAGTGAAGGGACTAGCGGTTACAATGAGCAGTTCTTC. The rearrangement joins TRBV2 to TRBJ2-1; 10 bases match TRBD2. Germline V gene lookup returns CDR1 SNHLY and CDR2 FYNNEI. V gave up 1 base and J gave up 4 bases; unmatched junction bases: 1. The CDR3 loop spans 15 amino acids.

This sequence joins TRBV4-1 and TRBJ2-5; 10 positions agree with TRBD1. The CDR3 is 15 amino acids. Germline V lookup: CDR1 MGHRA, CDR2 YSYEKL. Unmatched junction bases numbered 3, after V lost 3 bases and J lost 2 bases. CDR3 in amino acids: CASSHGTGVQETQYF. The DNA of the CDR3 is TGCGCCAGCAGCCACGGGACAGGGGTACAAGAGACCCAGTACTTC.

J is TRBJ2-3 and V is TRBV11-2; the match to TRBD2 covers 13 bases. The CDR3 is 15 residues long. The V segment lost 5 bases and the J segment 3 bases; nucleotides outside the gene matches: 2. Germline V gives CDR1 SGHAT, CDR2 FQNNGV. For the CDR3, the DNA is TGTGCCAGCAGCCTACTAGCGGGGGGGACAGATACGCAGTATTTT. As protein: CASSLLAGGTDTQYF.

This sequence joins TRBV7-9 and TRBJ2-5, with D tentatively TRBD1 (5 bases). Germline V lookup: CDR1 SEHNR, CDR2 FQNEAQ (reference sequence). This CDR3 comprises 12 residues. Trimming took 5 bases from V and 10 from J, leaving 14 bases between them. CDR3 coding DNA: TGTGCCAGCAGCCCGCAAGGGGCGCGCCAGTACTTC. Encoded protein: CASSPQGARQYF.